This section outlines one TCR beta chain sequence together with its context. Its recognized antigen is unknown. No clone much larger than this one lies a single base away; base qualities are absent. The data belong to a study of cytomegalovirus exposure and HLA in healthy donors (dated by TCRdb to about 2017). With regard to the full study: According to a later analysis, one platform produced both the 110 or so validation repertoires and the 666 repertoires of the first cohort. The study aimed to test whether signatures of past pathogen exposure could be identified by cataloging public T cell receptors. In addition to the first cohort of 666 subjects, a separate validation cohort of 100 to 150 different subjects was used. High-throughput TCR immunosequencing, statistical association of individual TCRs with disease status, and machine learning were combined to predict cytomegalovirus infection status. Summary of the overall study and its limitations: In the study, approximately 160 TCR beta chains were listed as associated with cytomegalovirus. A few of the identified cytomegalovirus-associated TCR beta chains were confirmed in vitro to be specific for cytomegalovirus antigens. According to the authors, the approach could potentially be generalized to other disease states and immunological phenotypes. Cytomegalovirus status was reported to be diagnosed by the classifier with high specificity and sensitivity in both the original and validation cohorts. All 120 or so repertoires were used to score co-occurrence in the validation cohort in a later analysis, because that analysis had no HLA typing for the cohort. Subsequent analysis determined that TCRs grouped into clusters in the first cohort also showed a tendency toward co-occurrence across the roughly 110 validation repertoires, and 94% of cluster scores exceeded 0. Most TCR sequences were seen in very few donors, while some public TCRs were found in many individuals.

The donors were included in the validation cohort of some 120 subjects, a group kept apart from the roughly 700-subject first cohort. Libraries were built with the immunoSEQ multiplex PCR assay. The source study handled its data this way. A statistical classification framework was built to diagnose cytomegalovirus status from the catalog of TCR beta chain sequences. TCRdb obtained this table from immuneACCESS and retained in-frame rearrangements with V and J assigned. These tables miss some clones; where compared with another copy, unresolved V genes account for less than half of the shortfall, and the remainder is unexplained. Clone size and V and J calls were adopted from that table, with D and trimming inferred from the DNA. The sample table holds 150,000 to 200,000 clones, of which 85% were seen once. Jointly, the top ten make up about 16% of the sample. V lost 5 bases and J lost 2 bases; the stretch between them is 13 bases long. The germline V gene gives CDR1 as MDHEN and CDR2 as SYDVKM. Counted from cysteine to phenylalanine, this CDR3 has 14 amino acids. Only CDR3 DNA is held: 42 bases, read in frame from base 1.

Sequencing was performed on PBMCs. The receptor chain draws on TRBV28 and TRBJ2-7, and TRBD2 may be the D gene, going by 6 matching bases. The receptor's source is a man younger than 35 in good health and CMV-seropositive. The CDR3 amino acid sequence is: CASSTYGRTYEQYF. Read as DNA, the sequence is TGTGCCAGCAGTACTTACGGGAGAACCTACGAGCAGTACTTC. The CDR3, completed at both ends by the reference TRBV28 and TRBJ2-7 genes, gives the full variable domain DVKVTQSSRYLVKRTGEKVFLECVQDMDHENMFWYRQDPGLGLRLIYFSYDVKMKEKGDIPEGYSVSREKKERFSLILESASTNQTSMYLCASSTYGRTYEQYFGPGTRLTVT.